These T cell receptor beta chains were read from a single sample in a study of neurological immune-mediated disorders. A single record per CDR3 protein comes from TCRdb applying MiXCR to the 5' RACE reads. This table holds more than 100,000 distinct CDR3 sequences, more than 10% found once. Specimen: PBMCs. The source of these receptors is a female donor with HTLV-1-associated myelopathy (HAM/TSP). CDR3s include the opening cysteine and the closing phenylalanine or tryptophan. The order of the fields is J gene, clone size, V gene, D gene, CDR3 DNA, CDR3 protein. D genes are given only for firm matches. Only some rows state a clone size, as once, few, many or a class for expanded clones.

TRBJ2-4,.,TRBV7-2,TRBD2,TGTGCCAGCAGCTTAGGTGGATTCCGGGGGGTCCAATCCTACATTCAGTACTTC,CASSLGGFRGVQSYIQYF
TRBJ2-2,many,TRBV5-1,.,TGCGCCAGCAGCTCAGGAAGCACCTCTACCGGGGAGCTGTTTTTT,CASSSGSTSTGELFF
TRBJ1-4,few,TRBV6-1,.,TGTGCCAGCAGTGAAGTAAGCAGGAATAATGAAAAACTGTTTTTT,CASSEVSRNNEKLFF
TRBJ2-7,many,TRBV20-1,.,TGCAGTGCCTGGGGACGGACCTACGAGCAGTACTTC,CSAWGRTYEQYF
TRBJ2-1,few,TRBV20-1,TRBD2,TGCAGTGCTAGAAGTCCAATCGCTAGCGGGGGAATCTCCTACAATGAGCAGTTCTTC,CSARSPIASGGISYNEQFF
TRBJ1-2,many,TRBV7-9,.,TGTGCCAGCAGCTTTAGGGCCTATGGCTACACCTTC,CASSFRAYGYTF
TRBJ2-3,many,TRBV7-9,TRBD1,TGTGCCAGCAGCCTGACAGGGTGGGATACGCAGTATTTT,CASSLTGWDTQYF
TRBJ2-7,many,TRBV5-1,TRBD2,TGCGCCAGCAGCCCGACTAGCGGTACCTACGAGCAGTACTTC,CASSPTSGTYEQYF
TRBJ1-2,.,TRBV6-1,.,TGTGCCAGCAGTGAACCCGGGGAGGGCTATGGCTACACCTTC,CASSEPGEGYGYTF
TRBJ2-1,many,TRBV11-2,TRBD2,TGTGCCAGCAGCTGGGTGTATAGCGGGGGGGCCTTCAATGAGCAGTTCTTC,CASSWVYSGGAFNEQFF
TRBJ2-2,many,TRBV20-1,.,TGCAGTGCTAGAGCCCATTCCGGGGGAAACACCGGGGAGCTGTTTTTT,CSARAHSGGNTGELFF
TRBJ2-5,many,TRBV5-1,.,TGCGCCAGCAGCTTAATAGGGCGAGAGACCCAGTACTTC,CASSLIGRETQYF
TRBJ2-7,many,TRBV5-1,.,TGCGCCAGCAGCGTCAACTCCTACGAGCAGTACTTC,CASSVNSYEQYF
TRBJ1-5,many,TRBV5-1,TRBD1,TGCGCCAGCAGCTTACGTCCTCTGACAGGGCGTCAGCCCCAGCATTTT,CASSLRPLTGRQPQHF
TRBJ2-7,many,TRBV20-1,.,TGCAGTGCTAGAGATGCGGGCTTTTACGAGCAGTACTTC,CSARDAGFYEQYF
TRBJ2-7,.,TRBV29-1,.,TGCAGCGTTGAAGATCGGAGCAGGTCTCTCTACGAGCAGTACTTC,CSVEDRSRSLYEQYF
TRBJ2-7,many,TRBV20-1,.,TGCAGTGCTAGATTGTCCAGCGGATTCTACGAGCAGTACTTC,CSARLSSGFYEQYF
TRBJ2-7,many,TRBV5-1,TRBD2,TGCGCCAGCAGCTTCACCGGGACTAGCGGGCCCTCCTACGAGCAGTACTTC,CASSFTGTSGPSYEQYF
TRBJ1-5,many,TRBV6-5,TRBD1,TGTGCCAGCAGCTCCCGCAGGCCCAGGGGGCTTTCCAATCAGCCCCAGCATTTT,CASSSRRPRGLSNQPQHF
TRBJ2-5,many,TRBV20-1,TRBD2,TGCAGTGCCACTACTAGCGGGGGGCAACAAGAGACCCAGTACTTC,CSATTSGGQQETQYF
TRBJ2-2,many,TRBV5-8,TRBD2,TGTGCCAGCAGCCGCGGGACTAGGCGCACCGGGGAGCTGTTTTTT,CASSRGTRRTGELFF
TRBJ2-3,few,TRBV7-9,.,TGTGCCAGCAGCTTATCACAGGTCACAGATACGCAGTATTTT,CASSLSQVTDTQYF
TRBJ2-7,many,TRBV6-5,TRBD1,TGTGCCAGCGAAGGGGGCGAGGGGCCATACGAGCAGTACTTC,CASEGGEGPYEQYF
TRBJ2-5,many,TRBV12-5,.,TGTGCTAGTGCCCCGCTAGGGCTGGAGACCCAGTACTTC,CASAPLGLETQYF
TRBJ2-7,few,TRBV28,TRBD2,TGTGCCAGCAGTCACCTGACTAGCGGGTCCTACGAGCAGTACTTC,CASSHLTSGSYEQYF
TRBJ2-7,few,TRBV28,.,TGTGCCAGCAGCGCCCCGTACTACGAGCAGTACTTC,CASSAPYYEQYF
TRBJ2-7,many,TRBV20-1,TRBD2,TGCAGTGCTAGGGCGTCGAGCGGGGGGCCCTCCTACGAGCAGTACTTC,CSARASSGGPSYEQYF
TRBJ2-5,few,TRBV6-5,TRBD2,TGTGCCAGCCAATCGGCGGGGGGGCCCACGACCCAGTACTTC,CASQSAGGPTTQYF
TRBJ2-7,many,TRBV5-1,TRBD1,TGCGCCAGCAGCTATAGGACAGGGGCAGAGGGCGAGCAGTACTTC,CASSYRTGAEGEQYF